These 11 T cell receptor beta chains originate from one sample sequenced in a study of cytotoxic CD8 clonotypes in ibrutinib-treated CLL. Repertoires were generated with immunoSEQ multiplex PCR, while TCRdb's copy carries only in-frame clones and drops some. The sample lists more than 200,000 clones; approximately 79% were seen once. The sequences come from PBMCs, collected after 12 months of ibrutinib treatment. These receptors were taken from a human donor with chronic lymphocytic leukemia.

The chain uses TRBV25-1 and TRBJ1-1; the match to TRBD1 covers 8 bases. The length of the CDR3 is 15 residues. The J segment lost 1 base and the V segment lost 0 bases, leaving 1 base of the junction unmatched. Germline-derived CDR1 and CDR2 are MGHDK and SYGVNS. In nucleotides, the CDR3 is TGTGCCAGCAGTGAATATGGGACAGGGAACACTGAAGCTTTCTTT. Residues: CASSEYGTGNTEAFF.

This clone has more than one count but fewer than ten. The genes are TRBV15 and TRBJ2-5, with 7 bases that match TRBD2. Germline CDR1 LNHNV, CDR2 YYDKDF (reference sequence). V lost 7 bases and J lost 4; bases outside the gene matches: 12. This CDR3 region has 15 residues. CDR3 loop: CATKRGGRARETQYF. The CDR3 DNA reads as TGTGCCACCAAAAGAGGAGGGAGGGCCCGAGAGACCCAGTACTTC.

CDR3 residues: CASSQRDTEAFF. DNA for the CDR3: TGTGCCAGCAGCCAGCGGGACACTGAAGCTTTCTTT. The chain combines TRBV28 with TRBJ1-1, with no clear D. CDR1 is MDHEN and CDR2 is SYDVKM in the germline V gene. V lost 6 bases and J 3 bases, leaving 8 bases between the germline ends. The CDR3 spans 12 residues.

This chain links TRBV2 with TRBJ2-2, with 10 bases fitting TRBD1. The CDR3 extends over 15 amino acids. Germline V lookup: CDR1 SNHLY, CDR2 FYNNEI. Germline trimming cut 7 bases from V and 3 bases from J; bases unmatched to any gene: 5. The CDR3 DNA reads as TGTGCCAGCAACGGGGGACAGGGGTACACCGGGGAGCTGTTTTTT. Translated: CASNGGQGYTGELFF.

The chain couples TRBV27 to TRBJ2-2; 7 bases line up with TRBD1. The V segment lost 6 bases and the J segment 3 bases; nucleotides outside the gene matches: 7. Germline V lookup: CDR1 MNHEY, CDR2 SMNVEV (reference sequence). This CDR3 has 15 amino acids. CDR3: CASRNRGGYTGELFF. The CDR3, as DNA: TGTGCCAGCAGGAACAGGGGTGGGTACACCGGGGAGCTGTTTTTT.

The CDR3 DNA reads TGTGCCAGCTCACCGAGCGGGGGAACCCAAGAGACCCAGTACTTC. Translation gives CASSPSGGTQETQYF. The V gene is TRBV18, the J gene TRBJ2-5; TRBD2 aligns across 8 bases. This CDR3 spans 15 amino acids. V was clipped by 3 bases and J by 1 base; unmatched bases: 4. Germline V gene data show CDR1 as KGHSH and CDR2 as LQKENI.

This clone was detected a few times. The chain carries TRBV5-1 and TRBJ1-1; maybe TRBD1 (5 bases). Trimming took off 2 bases at V and 4 bases at J, with 12 bases between the two ends. The CDR3 extends over 14 amino acids. Germline loops: CDR1 SGHRS, CDR2 YFSETQ. The CDR3 region is CASSFGGRGTEAFF. The CDR3 bases are TGCGCCAGCAGCTTTGGGGGAAGGGGCACTGAAGCTTTCTTT.

The gene calls are TRBV6-5 and TRBJ1-1; D is undetermined. Trimming took off 2 bases at V and 11 bases at J, with 15 bases between the two ends. The CDR3 is 13 residues long. Germline CDR1 is MNHEY and CDR2 is SVGAGI. CDR3 sequence: CASSYLGLVGAFF. The CDR3 bases are TGTGCCAGCAGTTACCTCGGACTGGTCGGCGCTTTCTTT.

This chain connects TRBV18 to TRBJ1-5; D not resolved. This CDR3 comprises 13 residues. The germline CDR1 and CDR2 sequences are KGHSH and LQKENI. Trimming took 6 bases from V and 4 from J, leaving 10 bases between them. CDR3 amino acids: CASSQDGNQPQHF. As DNA, the CDR3 is TGTGCCAGCTCGCAGGACGGAAATCAGCCCCAGCATTTT.

J is TRBJ2-6 and V is TRBV2; D may be TRBD1 or TRBD2 (7 bases each). V gave up 7 bases and J gave up 2 bases, with 15 bases separating them. The CDR3 loop spans 16 amino acids. Germline V gives CDR1 SNHLY, CDR2 FYNNEI. The CDR3 reads CASNRQGGTGANVLTF. The DNA for the CDR3 is TGTGCCAGCAATCGACAGGGAGGGACTGGGGCCAACGTCCTGACTTTC.

This chain joins TRBV27 and TRBJ2-7; D not certain. The CDR3 is made up of 15 amino acids. V gave up 6 bases and J gave up 2 bases, with 17 bases separating them. The germline CDR1 and CDR2 sequences are MNHEY and SMNVEV (reference sequence). CDR3 nucleotide sequence: TGTGCCAGCAGAAACCCCGGTACACCAGCCTACGAGCAGTACTTC. Amino acid sequence: CASRNPGTPAYEQYF.